This TCR beta chain originates from a study of shared clonotypes between healthy human individuals. The germline V gene has CDR1 MDHEN and CDR2 SYDVKM. Trimming at V came to 6 bases and at J to 3 bases, leaving 7 bases not matched to a gene. The CDR3 totals 15 residues. Libraries were prepared by immunoSEQ multiplex PCR; TCRdb keeps only in-frame clonotypes and omits some of them. Here the sample spans about 2.4 million clones, under 95% being singletons. The rearrangement uses TRBV28 and TRBJ2-5; TRBD1 agrees at 10 bases. The sequenced sample consisted of naive CD4+ T cells from PBMCs. Noted subset: CD45RA+ positively selected. This clonotype was obtained from a man younger than 35 in good health. Some clones in this sample may be carry-over from other donors' samples. CDR3 protein: CASRWGGQGKETQYF. DNA of the CDR3: TGTGCCAGCAGGTGGGGGGGACAGGGGAAAGAGACCCAGTACTTC. The entire variable domain, with the rest obtained from reference TRBV28 and TRBJ2-5, is as follows: DVKVTQSSRYLVKRTGEKVFLECVQDMDHENMFWYRQDPGLGLRLIYFSYDVKMKEKGDIPEGYSVSREKKERFSLILESASTNQTSMYLCASRWGGQGKETQYFGPGTRLLVL.